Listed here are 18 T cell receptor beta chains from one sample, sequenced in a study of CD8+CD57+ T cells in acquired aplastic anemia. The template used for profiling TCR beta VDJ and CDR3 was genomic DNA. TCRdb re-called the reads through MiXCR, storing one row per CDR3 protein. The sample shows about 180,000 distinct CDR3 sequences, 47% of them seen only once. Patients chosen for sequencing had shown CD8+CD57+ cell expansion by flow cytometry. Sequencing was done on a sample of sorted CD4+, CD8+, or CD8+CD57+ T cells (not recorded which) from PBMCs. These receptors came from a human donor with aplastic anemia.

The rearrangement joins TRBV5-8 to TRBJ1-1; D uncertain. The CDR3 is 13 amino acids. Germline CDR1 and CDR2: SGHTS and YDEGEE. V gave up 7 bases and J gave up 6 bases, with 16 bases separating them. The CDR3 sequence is CASAIFVVPEAFF. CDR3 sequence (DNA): TGTGCCAGCGCGATCTTTGTGGTCCCTGAAGCTTTCTTT.

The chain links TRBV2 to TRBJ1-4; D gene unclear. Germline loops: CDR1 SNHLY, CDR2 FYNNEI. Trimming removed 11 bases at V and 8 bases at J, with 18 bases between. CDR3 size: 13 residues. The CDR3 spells CAAAIQWGEKLFF. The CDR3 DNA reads TGTGCCGCCGCAATACAGTGGGGAGAAAAACTGTTTTTT.

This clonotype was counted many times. The CDR3 DNA is TGTGCCACCAGCAGAGATATGGGACAGGGGTACACTGAAGCTTTCTTT. Protein product: CATSRDMGQGYTEAFF. The chain joins TRBV15 to TRBJ1-1; 10 bases align to TRBD1. J gave up 3 bases and V 0 bases, and 4 bases lay outside the gene matches. The germline V gene has CDR1 LNHNV and CDR2 YYDKDF (reference sequence). This CDR3 comprises 16 residues. Together with reference TRBV15 and TRBJ1-1, the CDR3 gives the full variable domain: DAMVIQNPRYQVTQFGKPVTLSCSQTLNHNVMYWYQQKSSQAPKLLFHYYDKDFNNEADTPDNFQSRRPNTSFCFLDIRSPGLGDTAMYLCATSRDMGQGYTEAFFGQGTRLTVV.

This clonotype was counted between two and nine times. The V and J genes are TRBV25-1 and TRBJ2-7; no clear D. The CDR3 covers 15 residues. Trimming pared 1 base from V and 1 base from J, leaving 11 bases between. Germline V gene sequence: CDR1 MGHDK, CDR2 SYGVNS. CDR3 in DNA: TGTGCCAGCAGTGAATCCTCAGCTCGTTCCTACGAGCAGTACTTC. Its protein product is CASSESSARSYEQYF.

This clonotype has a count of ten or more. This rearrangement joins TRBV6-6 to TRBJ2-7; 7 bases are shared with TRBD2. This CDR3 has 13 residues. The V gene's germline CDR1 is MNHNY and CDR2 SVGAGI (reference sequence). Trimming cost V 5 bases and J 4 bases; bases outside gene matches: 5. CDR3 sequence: CASSPSRGYEQYF. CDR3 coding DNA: TGTGCCAGCAGTCCCTCGCGGGGGTACGAGCAGTACTTC.

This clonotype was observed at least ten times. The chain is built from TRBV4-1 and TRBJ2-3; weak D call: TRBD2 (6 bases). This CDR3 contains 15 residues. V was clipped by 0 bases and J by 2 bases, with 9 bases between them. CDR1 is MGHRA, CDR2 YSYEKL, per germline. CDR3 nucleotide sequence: TGCGCCAGCAGCCAAGAGGGACTGCCCACAGATACGCAGTATTTT. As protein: CASSQEGLPTDTQYF.

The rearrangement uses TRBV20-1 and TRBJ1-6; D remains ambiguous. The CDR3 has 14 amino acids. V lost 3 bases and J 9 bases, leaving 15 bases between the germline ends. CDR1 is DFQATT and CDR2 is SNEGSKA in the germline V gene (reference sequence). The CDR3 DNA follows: TGCAGTGCTAGCGGCTACAGAGTAGGTTCACCCCTCCACTTT. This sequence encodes CSASGYRVGSPLHF.

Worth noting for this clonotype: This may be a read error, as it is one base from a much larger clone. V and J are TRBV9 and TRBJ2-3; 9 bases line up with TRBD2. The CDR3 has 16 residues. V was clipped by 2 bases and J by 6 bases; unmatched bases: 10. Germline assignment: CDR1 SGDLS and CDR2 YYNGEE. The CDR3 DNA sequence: TGTGCCAGCAGCGTGTTAGCGGGGGCCCCCGGGGATACGCAGTATTTT. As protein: CASSVLAGAPGDTQYF. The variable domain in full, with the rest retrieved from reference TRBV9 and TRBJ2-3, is DSGVTQTPKHLITATGQRVTLRCSPRSGDLSVYWYQQSLDQGLQFLIQYYNGEERAKGNILERFSAQQFPDLHSELNLSSLELGDSALYFCASSVLAGAPGDTQYFGPGTRLTVL.

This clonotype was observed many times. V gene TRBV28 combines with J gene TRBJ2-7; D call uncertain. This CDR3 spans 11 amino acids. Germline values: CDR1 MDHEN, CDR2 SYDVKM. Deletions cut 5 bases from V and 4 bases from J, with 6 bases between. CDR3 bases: TGTGCCAGCAGTCTCCAATACGAGCAGTACTTC. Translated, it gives CASSLQYEQYF.

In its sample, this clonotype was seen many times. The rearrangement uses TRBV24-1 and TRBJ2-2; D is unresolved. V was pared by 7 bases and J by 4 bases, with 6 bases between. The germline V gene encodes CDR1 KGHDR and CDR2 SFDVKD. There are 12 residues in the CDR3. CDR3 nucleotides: TGTGCCACCAGAAAAGGCACCGGGGAGCTGTTTTTT. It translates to CATRKGTGELFF.

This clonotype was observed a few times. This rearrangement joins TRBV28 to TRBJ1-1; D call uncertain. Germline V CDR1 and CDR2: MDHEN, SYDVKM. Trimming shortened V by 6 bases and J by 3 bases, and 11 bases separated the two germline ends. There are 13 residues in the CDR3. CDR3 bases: TGTGCCAGCAGACCCCAGGCTCACACTGAAGCTTTCTTT. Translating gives CASRPQAHTEAFF.

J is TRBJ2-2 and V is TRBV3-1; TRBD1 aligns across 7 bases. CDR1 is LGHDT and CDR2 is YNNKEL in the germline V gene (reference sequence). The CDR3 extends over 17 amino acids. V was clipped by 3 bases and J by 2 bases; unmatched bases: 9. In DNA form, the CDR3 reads TGTGCCAGCAGCCATACCCCGGGACAGACCAACACCGGGGAGCTGTTTTTT. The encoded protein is CASSHTPGQTNTGELFF.

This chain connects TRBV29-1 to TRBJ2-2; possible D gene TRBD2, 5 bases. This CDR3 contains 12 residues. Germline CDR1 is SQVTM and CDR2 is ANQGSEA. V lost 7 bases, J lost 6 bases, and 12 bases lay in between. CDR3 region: CSAWGDSGELFF. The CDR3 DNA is TGCAGCGCTTGGGGAGACTCCGGGGAGCTGTTTTTT.

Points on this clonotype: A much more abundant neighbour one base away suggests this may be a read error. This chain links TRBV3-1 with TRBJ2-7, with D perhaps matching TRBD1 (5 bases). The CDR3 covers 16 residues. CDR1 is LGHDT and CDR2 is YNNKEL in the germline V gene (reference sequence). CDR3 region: CASSQDLEGAFYGQYF. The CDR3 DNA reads TGTGCCAGCAGCCAAGACCTAGAAGGGGCCTTCTACGGGCAGTACTTC.

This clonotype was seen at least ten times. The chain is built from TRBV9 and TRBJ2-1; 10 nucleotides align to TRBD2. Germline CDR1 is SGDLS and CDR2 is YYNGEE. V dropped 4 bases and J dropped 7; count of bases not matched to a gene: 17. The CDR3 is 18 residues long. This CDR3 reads CASSPHRGVSGGRNEQFF. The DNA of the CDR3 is TGTGCCAGCAGCCCTCATCGAGGGGTTAGCGGGGGGCGTAATGAGCAGTTCTTC.

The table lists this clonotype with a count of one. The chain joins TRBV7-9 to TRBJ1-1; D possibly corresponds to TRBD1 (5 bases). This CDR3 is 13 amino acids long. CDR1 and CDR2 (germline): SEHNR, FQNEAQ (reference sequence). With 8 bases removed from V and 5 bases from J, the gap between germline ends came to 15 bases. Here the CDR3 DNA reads TGTGCCAGCGGTGGGACGGGAGAGACTGAAGCTTTCTTT. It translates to CASGGTGETEAFF. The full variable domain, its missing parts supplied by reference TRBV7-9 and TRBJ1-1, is DTGVSQNPRHKITKRGQNVTFRCDPISEHNRLYWYRQTLGQGPEFLTYFQNEAQLEKSRLLSDRFSAERPKGSFSTLEIQRTEQGDSAMYLCASGGTGETEAFFGQGTRLTVV.

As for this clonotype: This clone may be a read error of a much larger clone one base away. CDR3 residues: CASRLTGLQANVLTF. In DNA form, the CDR3 reads TGTGCCAGCAGACTAACAGGGTTGCAGGCCAACGTCCTGACTTTC. The gene calls are TRBV5-4 and TRBJ2-6; a weak D match, TRBD1 (6 bases). CDR1 and CDR2 (germline): SGHNT, YYREEE (reference sequence). The CDR3 sequence is 15 residues long. The germline V and J ends were trimmed by 5 bases and 6 bases, with 15 bases remaining between them. The full variable domain, its missing parts supplied by reference TRBV5-4 and TRBJ2-6, is ETGVTQSPTHLIKTRGQQVTLRCSSQSGHNTVSWYQQALGQGPQFIFQYYREEENGRGNFPPRFSGLQFPNYSSELNVNALELDDSALYLCASRLTGLQANVLTFGAGSRLTVL.

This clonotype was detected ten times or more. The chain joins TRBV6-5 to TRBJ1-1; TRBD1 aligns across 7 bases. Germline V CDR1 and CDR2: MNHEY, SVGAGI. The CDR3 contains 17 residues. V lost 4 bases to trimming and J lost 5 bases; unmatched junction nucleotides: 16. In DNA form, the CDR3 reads TGTGCCAGCAGTTCCAGGACAGGCCCGAAGCTTCTGACTGAAGCTTTCTTT. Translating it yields CASSSRTGPKLLTEAFF.